Below are 26 T cell receptor beta chains sequenced from a single sample in a study of blood T cell repertoires in COVID-19. The data were produced by immunoSEQ multiplex PCR, yet TCRdb's version contains in-frame clones alone and is incomplete. The sample includes approximately 200,000 clones, approximately 78% of them seen just once. Specimen: peripheral blood. All receptors come from a woman of 80 years or more with COVID-19, enrolled during active disease.

The chain employs TRBV11-2 and TRBJ1-2; no definite D call. The germline CDR1 and CDR2 sequences are SGHAT and FQNNGV. CDR3 length equals 13 residues. Trimming took 1 base from V and 4 from J, leaving 7 bases between them. This CDR3 is CASSLGAPYGYTF. CDR3 nucleotides: TGTGCCAGCAGCTTAGGAGCTCCCTATGGCTACACCTTC.

The chain is built from TRBV5-1 and TRBJ2-2; 8 positions match TRBD2. Losses at the gene ends were 4 bases for V and 3 bases for J; bases not matched to a gene: 8. Looked up from germline, CDR1 is SGHRS and CDR2 is YFSETQ. This CDR3 is 16 amino acids long. CDR3 sequence reads: CASSAGSGGYTGELFF. CDR3 sequence (DNA): TGCGCCAGCAGCGCTGGAAGCGGGGGTTACACCGGGGAGCTGTTTTTT.

V is TRBV19 and J is TRBJ2-1, with a tentative D call TRBD1 (5 bases). The V and J ends lost 3 bases and 0 bases respectively, with 9 bases between them. This CDR3 comprises 15 residues. Germline loops: CDR1 LNHDA, CDR2 SQIVND (reference sequence). DNA of the CDR3: TGTGCCAGTAGTATCATCCAGGGCTCCTACAATGAGCAGTTCTTC. It is translated as CASSIIQGSYNEQFF.

This chain joins TRBV4-2 and TRBJ2-2; TRBD1 might be the D (5 bases). The germline CDR1 and CDR2 sequences are LGHNA and YNFKEQ. The CDR3 is made up of 17 amino acids. Trimming pared 3 bases from V and 4 bases from J, leaving 18 bases between. CDR3 nucleotides: TGTGCCAGCAGCCACGACGAAAAGGGGCCGGTCACCGGGGAGCTGTTTTTT. It specifies CASSHDEKGPVTGELFF.

This chain connects TRBV6-6 to TRBJ1-1; D possibly corresponds to TRBD1 (5 bases). Germline V gene lookup returns CDR1 MNHNY and CDR2 SVGAGI (reference sequence). CDR3 length: 12 residues. Trimming left V 6 bases short and J 3 bases short, with 8 bases between. The CDR3 region has the DNA TGTGCCAGCAGATTGACAGACACTGAAGCTTTCTTT. Translating it yields CASRLTDTEAFF.

The chain employs TRBV25-1 and TRBJ2-5; TRBD1 matches at 11 bases. The trim removed 6 bases at V and 3 bases at J, leaving 3 bases unmatched. CDR1 and CDR2 (germline): MGHDK, SYGVNS. CDR3 length: 14 amino acids. CDR3 nucleotide sequence: TGTGCCAGCAGAGGGACAGGGGGTGAAGAGACCCAGTACTTC. Its translation: CASRGTGGEETQYF.

V gene TRBV7-3 combines with J gene TRBJ2-7; D might be TRBD2 (6 bases). Germline assignment: CDR1 SGHTA and CDR2 FQGTGA. This CDR3 spans 14 amino acids. The germline V and J ends were trimmed by 2 bases and 6 bases, with 14 bases remaining between them. In DNA, the CDR3 is TGTGCCAGCAGCTTAGGGGGGAGGATGGGCGAGCAGTACTTC. This encodes CASSLGGRMGEQYF.

On this clone: Other DNA sequences in this sample translate to the same CDR3. The chain carries TRBV6-5 and TRBJ2-7; 8 nucleotides line up with TRBD1. Germline-derived CDR1 and CDR2 are MNHEY and SVGAGI. CDR3 size: 15 residues. V dropped 0 bases and J dropped 0; count of bases not matched to a gene: 1. The CDR3: CASSYSGTGSYEQYF. DNA of the CDR3: TGTGCCAGCAGTTACTCCGGGACAGGCTCCTACGAGCAGTACTTC.

This chain connects TRBV7-9 to TRBJ2-7; D might be TRBD1 (6 bases). The CDR3 contains 13 residues. The germline gives CDR1 SEHNR, CDR2 FQNEAQ (reference sequence). V lost 5 bases, J lost 2 bases, and 10 bases lay in between. CDR3 sequence: CASSKTGTYEQYF. The CDR3, as DNA: TGTGCCAGCAGCAAAACAGGGACCTACGAGCAGTACTTC.

The chain employs TRBV27 and TRBJ2-3; 9 nucleotides align to TRBD2. The CDR3 has 16 amino acids. Germline CDR1 MNHEY, CDR2 SMNVEV (reference sequence). Trimming at V came to 2 bases and at J to 8 bases, leaving 11 bases not matched to a gene. Here the CDR3 reads CASSLLTSGPGATQYF. CDR3 DNA sequence: TGTGCCAGCAGTTTACTGACTAGCGGCCCCGGGGCTACGCAGTATTTT.

The V gene is TRBV6-5, the J gene TRBJ1-2; D ambiguous. Germline assignment: CDR1 MNHEY and CDR2 SVGAGI. V lost 5 bases and J 1 base, leaving 8 bases between the germline ends. The CDR3 consists of 13 residues. The CDR3 loop reads CASSPAVNYGYTF. The CDR3 bases are TGTGCCAGCAGTCCAGCGGTTAACTATGGCTACACCTTC.

The chain employs TRBV2 and TRBJ1-4, with D possibly TRBD1 on 5 matching bases. Germline V gene lookup returns CDR1 SNHLY and CDR2 FYNNEI. The CDR3 has 11 residues. The ends were cut back, 3 bases at V and 12 bases at J, with 8 bases in the middle. The CDR3 protein is CASSEEGQLFF. The CDR3 DNA reads as TGTGCCAGCAGTGAGGAGGGACAACTGTTTTTT.

The J gene is TRBJ1-1, the V gene TRBV4-3; D is undetermined. CDR3 size: 17 residues. V dropped 0 bases and J dropped 1 base, with 15 bases sitting between them. Germline V gives CDR1 LGHNA, CDR2 YSLEER. CDR3 protein: CASSQDFGWSTNTEAFF. The CDR3 DNA reads TGCGCCAGCAGCCAAGATTTCGGGTGGAGTACGAACACTGAAGCTTTCTTT.

The chain joins TRBV4-2 to TRBJ1-1; a possible D gene is TRBD1 (5 bases). V lost 3 bases, J lost 4 bases, and 12 bases lay in between. The CDR3 has 14 residues. Germline V gene sequence: CDR1 LGHNA, CDR2 YNFKEQ. CDR3 amino acids: CASSHRDGGTEAFF. CDR3 sequence (DNA): TGTGCCAGCAGCCATCGGGACGGGGGCACTGAAGCTTTCTTT.

The V and J genes are TRBV20-1 and TRBJ2-7, with D perhaps matching TRBD2 (6 bases). V was cut by 3 bases and J by 1 base, with 13 bases left in between. This CDR3 is built from 14 residues. The germline V gene encodes CDR1 DFQATT and CDR2 SNEGSKA (reference sequence). The CDR3 coding sequence is TGCAGTGCTAGTAAGACTAGAGGATCCTACGAGCAGTACTTC. Encoded protein: CSASKTRGSYEQYF.

The rearrangement links TRBV5-1 to TRBJ2-1, with 7 bases fitting TRBD2. The J segment lost 7 bases and the V segment lost 0 bases, leaving 4 bases of the junction unmatched. Per germline, CDR1 SGHRS and CDR2 YFSETQ. The CDR3 consists of 14 residues. The CDR3 DNA reads as TGCGCCAGCAGCTTGGGACTCGGGAGGAATGAGCAGTTCTTC. It specifies CASSLGLGRNEQFF.

The V call is TRBV7-9, the J call TRBJ1-4; possibly TRBD1 for D (5 bases). V shed 4 bases and J shed 2 bases, with 11 bases lying between them. Germline assignment: CDR1 SEHNR and CDR2 FQNEAQ (reference sequence). The CDR3 contains 15 residues. The CDR3 region has the DNA TGTGCCAGCAGCTCGTCCAGGGTGACTAATGAAAAACTGTTTTTT. It yields the protein CASSSSRVTNEKLFF.

This chain joins TRBV19 and TRBJ2-1; a possible D gene is TRBD1 (5 bases). The CDR3 runs to 13 residues. V lost 3 bases and J 10 bases, leaving 13 bases between the germline ends. The V gene's germline CDR1 is LNHDA and CDR2 SQIVND (reference sequence). The CDR3 nucleotides read TGTGCCAGTAGTATGGGGCCCAATGTAGAGCAGTTCTTC. This translates into CASSMGPNVEQFF. The full variable domain, completed using reference TRBV19 and TRBJ2-1, is DGGITQSPKYLFRKEGQNVTLSCEQNLNHDAMYWYRQDPGQGLRLIYYSQIVNDFQKGDIAEGYSVSREKKESFPLTVTSAQKNPTAFYLCASSMGPNVEQFFGPGTRLTVL.

The chain carries TRBV28 and TRBJ1-3; the D is unclear. The V gene's germline CDR1 is MDHEN and CDR2 SYDVKM. Trimming pared 0 bases from V and 0 bases from J, leaving 9 bases between. The CDR3 consists of 16 residues. The CDR3 protein is CASSLWQEGSGNTIYF. CDR3 DNA sequence: TGTGCCAGCAGTTTATGGCAGGAAGGCTCTGGAAACACCATATATTTT.

The chain employs TRBV2 and TRBJ2-7, with 9 bases identical to TRBD2. Germline CDR1 reads SNHLY; CDR2 reads FYNNEI. The length of the CDR3 is 14 residues. Unmatched junction bases numbered 7, after V lost 4 bases and J lost 6 bases. CDR3 residues: CASSGGLASREQYF. CDR3 DNA sequence: TGTGCCAGCAGTGGAGGACTAGCGTCCCGCGAGCAGTACTTC.

The V call is TRBV6-1, the J call TRBJ1-3, with TRBD1 matching 9 bases. The germline CDR1 and CDR2 sequences are MNHNS and SASEGT. The junction had 6 bases not matched to a gene; V was cut back by 4 bases and J by 2 bases. CDR3 length: 16 residues. CDR3 bases: TGTGCCAGCAGTGTATGGGACAGGGACCCTGGAAACACCATATATTTT. Translating gives CASSVWDRDPGNTIYF.

The rearrangement links TRBV7-9 to TRBJ2-7; 10 bases agree with TRBD2. The CDR3 extends over 19 amino acids. V shed 4 bases, J shed 4 bases, and the junction held 19 bases outside the gene matches. CDR1 is SEHNR and CDR2 is FQNEAQ in the germline V gene (reference sequence). CDR3 sequence (DNA): TGTGCCAGCAGCTCTATGGGGCAGGGGTGGACTAGCGGAGTTTACGAGCAGTACTTC. Encoded protein: CASSSMGQGWTSGVYEQYF.

V and J are TRBV2 and TRBJ2-1; D remains ambiguous. This CDR3 has 10 residues. Per the germline V gene, CDR1 is SNHLY and CDR2 is FYNNEI. V gave up 8 bases and J gave up 4 bases, with 3 bases separating them. The CDR3 region is CASQYNEQFF. In DNA, the CDR3 is TGTGCCAGCCAGTACAATGAGCAGTTCTTC.

The genes are TRBV7-9 and TRBJ2-3; the match to TRBD1 covers 12 bases. Trimming removed 4 bases from V and 6 bases from J; junction bases left unmatched: 8. The CDR3 contains 16 residues. CDR1 is SEHNR and CDR2 is FQNEAQ in the germline V gene (reference sequence). CDR3: CASSYGTGGGRDTQYF. The CDR3 bases are TGTGCCAGCAGCTACGGGACAGGGGGCGGAAGGGATACGCAGTATTTT.

The genes are TRBV19 and TRBJ2-5; TRBD2 aligns across 7 bases. Germline V CDR1 and CDR2: LNHDA, SQIVND (reference sequence). The CDR3 loop spans 15 amino acids. Losses at the gene ends were 1 base for V and 4 bases for J; bases not matched to a gene: 6. The CDR3 protein is CASSIGGGTGETQYF. The CDR3 DNA follows: TGTGCCAGTAGTATAGGGGGAGGGACGGGAGAGACCCAGTACTTC.

This chain connects TRBV28 to TRBJ2-3, with 12 bases that match TRBD1. The V gene end was trimmed by 4 bases and the J gene end by 6 bases; junction bases not matched to a gene: 8. This CDR3 contains 16 residues. Germline-derived CDR1 and CDR2 are MDHEN and SYDVKM. The CDR3, as DNA: TGTGCCAGCAGTTCCCGGGACAGGGGGCGGATTGATACGCAGTATTTT. It is translated as CASSSRDRGRIDTQYF.